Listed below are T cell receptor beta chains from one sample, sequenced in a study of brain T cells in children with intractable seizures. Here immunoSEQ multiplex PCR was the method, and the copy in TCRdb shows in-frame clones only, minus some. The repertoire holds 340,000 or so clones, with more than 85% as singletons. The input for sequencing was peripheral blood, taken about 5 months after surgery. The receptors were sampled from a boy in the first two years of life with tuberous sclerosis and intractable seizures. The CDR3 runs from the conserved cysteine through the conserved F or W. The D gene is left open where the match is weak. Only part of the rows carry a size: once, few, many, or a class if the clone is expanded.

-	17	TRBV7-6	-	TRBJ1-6	CASSLVPLGRAGSPLHF	TGTGCCAGCAGCTTAGTCCCCCTGGGCAGGGCCGGATCACCCCTCCACTTT
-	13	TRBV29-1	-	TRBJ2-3	CSVLRTGTDTQYF	TGCAGCGTCCTAAGGACGGGCACAGATACGCAGTATTTT
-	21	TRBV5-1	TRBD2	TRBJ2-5	CASSLGLPGRASVGYQETQYF	TGCGCCAGCAGCTTGGGGCTCCCCGGGAGGGCCTCCGTTGGGTACCAAGAGACCCAGTACTTC
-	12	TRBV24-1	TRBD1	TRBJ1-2	CATSDGQGGYTF	TGTGCCACCAGTGATGGACAGGGTGGCTACACCTTC
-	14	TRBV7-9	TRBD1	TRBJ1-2	CASSLGTGNYGYTF	TGTGCCAGCAGCTTAGGGACAGGGAACTATGGCTACACCTTC
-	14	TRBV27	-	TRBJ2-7	CASSLSGEAYEQYF	TGTGCCAGCAGTTTATCTGGGGAAGCCTACGAGCAGTACTTC
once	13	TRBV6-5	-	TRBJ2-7	CASRGGQHYEQYF	TGTGCCAGCAGGGGGGGACAACACTACGAGCAGTACTTC
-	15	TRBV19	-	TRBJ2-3	CASSIYPGEADTQYF	TGTGCCAGTAGTATTTACCCGGGAGAAGCAGATACGCAGTATTTT
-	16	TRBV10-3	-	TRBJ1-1	CAISESPRGGQAEAFF	TGTGCCATCAGTGAGTCGCCGAGGGGGGGGCAGGCTGAAGCTTTCTTT
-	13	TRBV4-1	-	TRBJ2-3	CASSQVWRYTQYF	TGCGCCAGCAGCCAAGTTTGGAGGTATACGCAGTATTTT
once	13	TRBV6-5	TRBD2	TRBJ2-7	CASTQGAGNEQYF	TGTGCCAGCACCCAGGGAGCGGGGAACGAGCAGTACTTC
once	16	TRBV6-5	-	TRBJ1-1	CASSYSSVVEKTEAFF	TGTGCCAGCAGTTACTCGTCGGTTGTAGAGAAGACTGAAGCTTTCTTT
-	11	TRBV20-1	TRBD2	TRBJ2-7	CSARDLAVQYF	TGCAGTGCTAGGGATCTAGCGGTGCAGTACTTC
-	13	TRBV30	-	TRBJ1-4	CAWSVQGYEKLFF	TGTGCCTGGAGTGTACAGGGTTATGAAAAACTGTTTTTT
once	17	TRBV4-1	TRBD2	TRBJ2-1	CASSQVLAGARNNEQFF	TGCGCCAGCAGCCAAGTCCTAGCGGGAGCTCGGAACAATGAGCAGTTCTTC
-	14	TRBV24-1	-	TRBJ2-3	CATSEVGMPDTQYF	TGTGCCACCAGTGAGGTAGGGATGCCAGATACGCAGTATTTT
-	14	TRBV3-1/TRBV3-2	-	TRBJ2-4	CASSQGLAKNIQYF	TGTGCCAGCAGCCAGGGACTAGCCAAAAACATTCAGTACTTC
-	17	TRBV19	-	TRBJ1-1	CASSSFLRVAMNTEAFF	TGTGCCAGTAGTAGTTTCCTCAGGGTAGCGATGAACACTGAAGCTTTCTTT
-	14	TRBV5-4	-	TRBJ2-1	CASSFRGSYNEQFF	TGTGCCAGCAGCTTCAGGGGCTCCTACAATGAGCAGTTCTTC
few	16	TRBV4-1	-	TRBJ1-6	CASSQGLGVWNSPLHF	TGCGCCAGCAGCCAAGGTCTGGGGGTGTGGAATTCACCCCTCCACTTT
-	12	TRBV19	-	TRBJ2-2	CASSIEFGELFF	TGTGCCAGTAGTATAGAGTTCGGGGAGCTGTTTTTT
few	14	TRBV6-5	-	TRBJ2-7	CASSYVGTTYEQYF	TGTGCCAGCAGTTACGTGGGAACCACCTACGAGCAGTACTTC
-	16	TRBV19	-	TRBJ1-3	CASSIGRQYSGNTIYF	TGTGCCAGTAGTATAGGAAGGCAGTACTCTGGAAACACCATATATTTT
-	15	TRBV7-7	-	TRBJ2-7	CASNPHERGNYEQYF	TGTGCTAGCAACCCACACGAACGGGGGAACTACGAGCAGTACTTC
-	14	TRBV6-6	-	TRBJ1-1	CASSYVGRNTEAFF	TGTGCCAGCAGTTACGTCGGCAGGAACACTGAAGCTTTCTTT
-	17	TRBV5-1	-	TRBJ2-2	CASSFAPGVGETGELFF	TGCGCCAGCAGCTTCGCCCCCGGAGTGGGGGAGACCGGGGAGCTGTTTTTT
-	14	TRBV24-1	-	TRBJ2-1	CATSATDSYNEQFF	TGTGCCACCAGTGCGACGGACTCCTACAATGAGCAGTTCTTC
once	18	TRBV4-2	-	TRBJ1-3	CASSPLGRETRSGNTIYF	TGTGCCAGCAGCCCGTTGGGCAGGGAGACCCGCTCTGGAAACACCATATATTTT
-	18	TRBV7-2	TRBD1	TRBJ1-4	CASTRRTGKLDFDEKLFF	TGTGCCAGCACCCGCCGGACAGGGAAGTTGGATTTCGATGAAAAACTGTTTTTT
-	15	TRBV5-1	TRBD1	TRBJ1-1	CASSPYRGSNTEAFF	TGCGCCAGCAGCCCCTACAGGGGCTCGAACACTGAAGCTTTCTTT
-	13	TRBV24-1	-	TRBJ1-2	CATSDRRNYGYTF	TGTGCCACCAGTGATCGACGGAACTATGGCTACACCTTC
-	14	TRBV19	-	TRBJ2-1	CATTDWLWGNEQFF	TGTGCCACCACAGACTGGCTTTGGGGCAATGAGCAGTTCTTC
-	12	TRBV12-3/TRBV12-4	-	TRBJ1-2	CASSLKWDGYTF	TGTGCCAGCAGTTTAAAGTGGGACGGCTACACCTTC
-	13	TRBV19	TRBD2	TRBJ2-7	CATFGRDSDEQYF	TGTGCCACTTTCGGGAGGGATTCGGACGAGCAGTACTTC
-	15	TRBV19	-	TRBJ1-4	CASSPTTGPHEKLFF	TGTGCCAGTAGTCCCACCACAGGTCCGCATGAAAAACTGTTTTTT
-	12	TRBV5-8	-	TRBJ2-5	CASSPPGETQYF	TGTGCCAGCAGCCCGCCTGGGGAGACCCAGTACTTC
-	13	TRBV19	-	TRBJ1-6	CATNRDPNSPLHF	TGTGCCACAAACCGGGACCCTAATTCACCCCTCCACTTT
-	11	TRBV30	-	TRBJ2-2	CAWSRAGELFF	TGTGCCTGGAGTCGGGCCGGGGAGCTGTTTTTT
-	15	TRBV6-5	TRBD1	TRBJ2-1	CASSYRDSPFNEQFF	TGTGCCAGCAGTTACCGGGACAGCCCTTTCAATGAGCAGTTCTTC
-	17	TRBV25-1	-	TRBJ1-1	CASSDRYTAGPNTEAFF	TGTGCCAGCAGTGACCGATACACGGCAGGTCCGAACACTGAAGCTTTCTTT
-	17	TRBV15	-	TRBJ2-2	CATSRDRGATNTGELFF	TGTGCCACCAGCAGAGATCGCGGCGCTACGAACACCGGGGAGCTGTTTTTT
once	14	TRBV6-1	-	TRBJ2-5	CASSESGSRVTQYF	TGTGCCAGCAGTGAATCGGGGTCCCGAGTGACCCAGTACTTC
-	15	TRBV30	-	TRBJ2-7	CAWVWATNQGYEQYF	TGTGCCTGGGTGTGGGCTACGAACCAGGGGTACGAGCAGTACTTC
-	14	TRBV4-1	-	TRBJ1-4	CASSHPGGGEKLFF	TGCGCCAGCAGCCACCCGGGGGGCGGTGAAAAACTGTTTTTT
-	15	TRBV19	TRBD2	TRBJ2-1	CASSIEAGEGNEQFF	TGTGCCAGTAGTATCGAAGCGGGAGAAGGGAATGAGCAGTTCTTC
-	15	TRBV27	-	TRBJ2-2	CASSPVGRNTGELFF	TGTGCCAGCAGTCCGGTGGGGAGAAACACCGGGGAGCTGTTTTTT
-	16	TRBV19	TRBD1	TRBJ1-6	CASSIYGTDYNSPLHF	TGTGCCAGTAGTATATATGGGACAGACTATAATTCACCCCTCCACTTT
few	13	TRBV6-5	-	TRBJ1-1	CASREVRHTEAFF	TGTGCCAGCAGGGAGGTTAGGCACACTGAAGCTTTCTTT
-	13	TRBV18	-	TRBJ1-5	CASSSSGGQPQHF	TGTGCCAGCTCGTCTTCCGGGGGGCAGCCCCAGCATTTT
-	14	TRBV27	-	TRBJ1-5	CASSEGPLNSPQHF	TGTGCCAGCAGTGAGGGACCCCTCAACAGCCCCCAGCATTTT
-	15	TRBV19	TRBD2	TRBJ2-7	CASSWSGTSSYEQYF	TGTGCCAGTAGCTGGAGCGGGACTAGCTCCTACGAGCAGTACTTC
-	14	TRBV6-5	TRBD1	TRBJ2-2	CATRQGFLAGELFF	TGTGCCACCAGACAGGGGTTTTTGGCCGGGGAGCTGTTTTTT
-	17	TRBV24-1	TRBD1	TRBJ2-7	CATSASHGDSHSYEQYF	TGTGCCACCAGTGCCTCACACGGGGACAGCCACTCCTACGAGCAGTACTTC
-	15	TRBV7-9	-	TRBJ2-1	CASSQVTGVHNEQFF	TGTGCCAGCAGCCAAGTTACGGGGGTCCACAATGAGCAGTTCTTC
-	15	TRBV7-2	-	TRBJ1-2	CASSLEDRSNYGYTF	TGTGCCAGCAGCTTAGAGGATCGGTCAAACTATGGCTACACCTTC